What follows is one T cell receptor beta chain and its context. The table came from immunoSEQ multiplex PCR; TCRdb's copy has only in-frame clones and leaves some out. The sample consists of approximately 90,000 clones, less than 90% of them appearing once. The data stem from a study of blood T cell repertoires in COVID-19. Germline CDR1 and CDR2: MNHEY and SVGAGI. The CDR3 totals 15 residues. With 4 bases clipped from V and 2 bases from J, the junction kept 5 bases outside the gene matches. The sequencing input was peripheral blood. The rearrangement joins TRBV6-5 to TRBJ1-1; 9 bases are shared with TRBD1. This sequence was found in a man aged 60 to 69 with acute or convalescent COVID-19. The DNA of the CDR3 is TGTGCCAGCAGTTTGGACAGGGGATACAACACTGAAGCTTTCTTT. This gives the protein CASSLDRGYNTEAFF.